Below, one TCR beta chain is given with its context. What it binds is unknown. TCRdb itself ran the 5' RACE reads through MiXCR, one entry per CDR3 protein. Of just under 600,000 distinct CDR3 sequences listed, approximately 13% are singletons. The data were taken from a study of T cells after yellow fever vaccination. Study-level points and caveats: Overall, a small share of clonotypes was seen in both CD4 and CD8 compartments. Most clones from primary vaccination were detected again post-booster (just under 97% CD4, 70% to 90% CD8).

This CDR3 comprises 15 residues. J gave up 1 base and V 5 bases, and 8 bases lay outside the gene matches. Germline CDR1 and CDR2: MNHEY and SVGAGI. This clonotype originated in a man aged 25 to 40 who received the YFV17D yellow fever vaccine. The rearrangement uses TRBV6-5 and TRBJ2-7, with TRBD1 matching over 7 bases. The sequences come from PBMCs, collected on the day of the yellow fever booster vaccination. CDR3 loop: CASSRTGQQSYEQYF. The CDR3 bases are TGTGCCAGCAGTAGGACAGGCCAGCAATCCTACGAGCAGTACTTC.